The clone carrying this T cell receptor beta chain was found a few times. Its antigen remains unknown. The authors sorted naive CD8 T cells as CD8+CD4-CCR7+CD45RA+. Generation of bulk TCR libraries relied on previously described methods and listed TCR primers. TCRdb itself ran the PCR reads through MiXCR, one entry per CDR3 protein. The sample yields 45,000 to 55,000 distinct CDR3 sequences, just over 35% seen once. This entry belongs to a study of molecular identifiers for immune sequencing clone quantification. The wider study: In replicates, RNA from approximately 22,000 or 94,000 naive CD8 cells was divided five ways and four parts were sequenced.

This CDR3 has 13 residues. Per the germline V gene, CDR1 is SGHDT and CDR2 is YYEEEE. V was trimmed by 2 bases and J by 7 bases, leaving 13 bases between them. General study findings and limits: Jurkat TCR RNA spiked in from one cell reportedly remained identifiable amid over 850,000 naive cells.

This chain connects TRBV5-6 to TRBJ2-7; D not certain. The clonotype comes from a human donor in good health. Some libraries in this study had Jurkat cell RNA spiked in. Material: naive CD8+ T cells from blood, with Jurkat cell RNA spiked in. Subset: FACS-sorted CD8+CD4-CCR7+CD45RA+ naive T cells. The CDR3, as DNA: TGTGCCAGCAGCTTCGGTCGACGTGGGGAGCAGTACTTC. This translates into CASSFGRRGEQYF.